This paragraph reports one TCR beta chain. The sample is drawn from a study of blood T cell repertoires in COVID-19. Clones were read by immunoSEQ multiplex PCR, and TCRdb kept only the in-frame ones, dropping some. Of about 140,000 clones in the sample, around 81% were seen once. The material sequenced was peripheral blood. The receptor's source is a woman aged 60 to 75 with active or convalescent COVID-19.

CDR3 protein: CASSSTGGDEKLFF. The CDR3 bases are TGCGCCAGCAGCTCTACAGGGGGCGACGAAAAACTGTTTTTT. The V call is TRBV5-1, the J call TRBJ1-4; 9 nucleotides align to TRBD1. Per germline, CDR1 SGHRS and CDR2 YFSETQ. The V segment lost 3 bases and the J segment 8 bases; nucleotides outside the gene matches: 5. This CDR3 comprises 14 residues.